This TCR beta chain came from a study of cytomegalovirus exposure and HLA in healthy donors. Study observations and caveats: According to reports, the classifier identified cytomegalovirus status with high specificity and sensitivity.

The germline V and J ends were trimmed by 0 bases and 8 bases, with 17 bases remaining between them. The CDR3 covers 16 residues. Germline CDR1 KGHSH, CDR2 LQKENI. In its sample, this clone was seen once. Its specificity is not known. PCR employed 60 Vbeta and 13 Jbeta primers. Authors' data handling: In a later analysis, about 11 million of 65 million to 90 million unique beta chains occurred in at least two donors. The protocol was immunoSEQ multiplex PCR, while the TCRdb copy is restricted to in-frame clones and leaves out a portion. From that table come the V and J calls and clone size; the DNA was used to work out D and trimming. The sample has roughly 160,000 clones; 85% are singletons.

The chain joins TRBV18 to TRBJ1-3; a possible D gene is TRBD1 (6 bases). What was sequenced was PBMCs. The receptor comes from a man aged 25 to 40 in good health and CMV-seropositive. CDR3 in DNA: TGTGCCAGCTCACCACCGGCAGGGGCCTTAAGGTACACCATATATTTT. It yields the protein CASSPPAGALRYTIYF.